The 19 T cell receptor beta chains below were found in one sample sequenced in a study of blood T cell repertoires in COVID-19. Repertoires were generated with immunoSEQ multiplex PCR, while TCRdb's copy carries only in-frame clones and drops some. In the table there are 250,000 to 300,000 clones, around 89% of which are singletons. Specimen: peripheral blood. The receptors derive from a woman in her forties or fifties with COVID-19, enrolled during active disease.

This sequence joins TRBV7-8 and TRBJ1-5; 9 bases agree with TRBD1. The ends lost 0 bases at V and 6 bases at J; junction bases unmatched: 6. This CDR3 is 16 amino acids long. Germline lookup yields CDR1 SGHVS and CDR2 FQNEAQ. The CDR3 nucleotides are TGTGCCAGCAGCTTAGCCGCGGACAGGGGTGTTCAGCCCCAGCATTTT. Its translation is CASSLAADRGVQPQHF.

The chain has TRBV7-8 and TRBJ1-2, with D uncertain. The CDR3 is 15 amino acids. Germline V gene data show CDR1 as SGHVS and CDR2 as FQNEAQ. Trimming left V 1 base short and J 2 bases short, with 11 bases between. CDR3 protein: CASSLVLNRNYGYTF. CDR3 DNA sequence: TGTGCCAGCAGCTTAGTGCTCAACCGGAACTATGGCTACACCTTC.

This clone came up once. The chain carries TRBV6-2 or TRBV6-3 and TRBJ1-5, with D perhaps matching TRBD1 (5 bases). Trimming took off 5 bases at V and 6 bases at J, with 11 bases between the two ends. Germline V lookup: CDR1 MNHEY, CDR2 SVGEGT. The CDR3 extends over 13 amino acids. The CDR3 is CASSATGFQPQHF. The CDR3 DNA is TGTGCCAGCAGTGCAACAGGTTTTCAGCCCCAGCATTTT.

The V gene is TRBV5-6, the J gene TRBJ1-2; no definite D call. CDR3 length: 15 residues. Per germline, CDR1 SGHDT and CDR2 YYEEEE. V shed 0 bases and J shed 0 bases, with 9 bases lying between them. CDR3 bases: TGTGCCAGCAGCTTGGTGGGCAGAGCTAACTATGGCTACACCTTC. This codes for CASSLVGRANYGYTF.

V usage is TRBV11-2 and J usage is TRBJ2-3; TRBD2 agrees at 8 bases. J gave up 2 bases and V 10 bases, and 14 bases lay outside the gene matches. This CDR3 spans 16 amino acids. Germline V gene lookup returns CDR1 SGHAT and CDR2 FQNNGV. The CDR3 DNA reads TGTGCCACCAACAGCTTAGCGGGAAAGTTCACAGATACGCAGTATTTT. It translates to CATNSLAGKFTDTQYF.

The genes are TRBV3-1 (or the pseudogene TRBV3-2) and TRBJ2-5; a possible D gene is TRBD2 (5 bases). The CDR3 is 16 amino acids. Trimming removed 1 base at V and 2 bases at J, with 14 bases between. CDR1 and CDR2 (germline): LGHDT, YNNKEL (reference sequence). The CDR3 reads CASSQAPAGLQETQYF. The CDR3 DNA reads as TGTGCCAGCAGCCAAGCGCCGGCGGGTCTACAAGAGACCCAGTACTTC.

V is TRBV24-1 and J is TRBJ2-2, with 7 bases that match TRBD2. CDR3 length: 18 residues. V shed 3 bases, J shed 6 bases, and the junction held 15 bases outside the gene matches. Germline assignment: CDR1 KGHDR and CDR2 SFDVKD. CDR3 nucleotides: TGTGCCACCAGTGATCCCAGAGGGGCGGGAGTTGAATCCGGGGAGCTGTTTTTT. This translates into CATSDPRGAGVESGELFF.

This chain connects TRBV7-8 to TRBJ1-5; TRBD1 agrees at 7 bases. Germline V CDR1 and CDR2: SGHVS, FQNEAQ. J gave up 5 bases and V 4 bases, and 2 bases lay outside the gene matches. This CDR3 has 13 residues. The CDR3 spells CASSWDSDQPQHF. The CDR3 region has the DNA TGTGCCAGCAGCTGGGACAGCGATCAGCCCCAGCATTTT.

For the CDR3, the DNA is TGTGCCAGCAGCTTAGAGGCCACGCGCAGGGATACGCAGTATTTT. Protein sequence: CASSLEATRRDTQYF. The chain combines TRBV11-2 with TRBJ2-3, with D uncertain. CDR3 length: 15 residues. The V gene lost 0 bases and the J gene lost 6 bases, with 13 bases spanning the gap. Germline V CDR1 and CDR2: SGHAT, FQNNGV.

This clone was observed a single time. The chain combines TRBV2 with TRBJ1-5; D might be TRBD1 (5 bases). V lost 4 bases and J lost 7, with 14 bases in between. The germline V gene encodes CDR1 SNHLY and CDR2 FYNNEI. The CDR3 is 14 residues long. CDR3 sequence reads: CASSAETGAQPQHF. In DNA form, the CDR3 reads TGTGCCAGCAGTGCTGAAACAGGAGCGCAGCCCCAGCATTTT.

The genes are TRBV3-1 (or the pseudogene TRBV3-2) and TRBJ1-2; TRBD1 aligns across 9 bases. The CDR3 length is 13 residues. V dropped 4 bases and J dropped 4; count of bases not matched to a gene: 1. Germline V gene lookup returns CDR1 LGHDT and CDR2 YNNKEL (reference sequence). The CDR3 nucleotides read TGTGCCAGCAGCCCGACAGGGGGCTATGGCTACACCTTC. Encoded protein: CASSPTGGYGYTF.

The V call is TRBV9, the J call TRBJ2-6; D call uncertain. Trimming cost V 7 bases and J 0 bases, with 11 bases left between them. The germline gives CDR1 SGDLS, CDR2 YYNGEE. This CDR3 is built from 15 residues. In DNA, the CDR3 is TGTGCCAGCGGATCCAGGATCTCTGGGGCCAACGTCCTGACTTTC. This encodes CASGSRISGANVLTF.

The V and J genes are TRBV7-9 and TRBJ2-7; D is undetermined. The V gene lost 1 base and the J gene lost 0 bases, with 16 bases spanning the gap. Germline CDR1 reads SEHNR; CDR2 reads FQNEAQ (reference sequence). CDR3 length: 17 amino acids. This CDR3 is CASSLVPLSESSYEQYF. DNA for the CDR3: TGTGCCAGCAGCTTAGTCCCCCTCAGCGAGAGCTCCTACGAGCAGTACTTC.

The V and J genes are TRBV14 and TRBJ2-7; D perhaps matches TRBD1 (6 bases). This CDR3 comprises 13 residues. V was trimmed by 2 bases and J by 3 bases, leaving 8 bases between them. Germline CDR1 is SGHDN and CDR2 is FVKESK. Here the CDR3 DNA reads TGTGCCAGCAGCCAAATGGACAGCTACGAGCAGTACTTC. This encodes CASSQMDSYEQYF.

V and J are TRBV3-1 (or the pseudogene TRBV3-2) and TRBJ1-2, with D unresolved. Germline V CDR1 and CDR2: LGHDT, YNNKEL (reference sequence). CDR3 length equals 15 residues. The V end lost 2 bases, the J end lost 0 bases, and 10 bases lay between the germline ends. The CDR3 DNA follows: TGTGCCAGCAGCCAAAGGAGCCGCGCTAACTATGGCTACACCTTC. Protein product: CASSQRSRANYGYTF.

This chain connects TRBV30 to TRBJ2-7; 9 bases match TRBD2. Germline-derived CDR1 and CDR2 are GTSNPN and SVGIG (reference sequence). The CDR3 is 13 residues long. V lost 3 bases, J lost 4 bases, and 4 bases stayed unmatched. The CDR3 DNA sequence: TGTGCCTGGAGAAGGACTAGCGCGTACGAGCAGTACTTC. Its protein is CAWRRTSAYEQYF.

This chain links TRBV29-1 with TRBJ2-7, with D perhaps TRBD1 (5 bases). V was shortened by 0 bases and J by 0 bases, with 9 bases between the two germline ends. CDR1 and CDR2 from the germline V gene are SQVTM and ANQGSEA. The CDR3 length is 14 residues. The CDR3 region is CSVEEGQGSYEQYF. CDR3 nucleotides: TGCAGCGTTGAAGAAGGGCAGGGCTCCTACGAGCAGTACTTC.

The J gene is TRBJ2-5, the V gene TRBV4-2; TRBD2 agrees at 8 bases. V lost 0 bases to trimming and J lost 3 bases; unmatched junction nucleotides: 6. This CDR3 has 16 residues. CDR1 and CDR2 (germline): LGHNA, YNFKEQ. The DNA of the CDR3 is TGTGCCAGCAGCCAAGAACTAGCGGCCCCAAAAGAGACCCAGTACTTC. Its translation: CASSQELAAPKETQYF.

The V and J genes are TRBV28 and TRBJ2-7; no reliable D call. The CDR3 runs 13 residues. Germline CDR1 and CDR2: MDHEN and SYDVKM. Trimming shortened V by 7 bases and J by 2 bases, and 12 bases separated the two germline ends. CDR3 nucleotide sequence: TGTGCCAGCACCCCCTACGGAGCCTACGAGCAGTACTTC. Translated: CASTPYGAYEQYF.